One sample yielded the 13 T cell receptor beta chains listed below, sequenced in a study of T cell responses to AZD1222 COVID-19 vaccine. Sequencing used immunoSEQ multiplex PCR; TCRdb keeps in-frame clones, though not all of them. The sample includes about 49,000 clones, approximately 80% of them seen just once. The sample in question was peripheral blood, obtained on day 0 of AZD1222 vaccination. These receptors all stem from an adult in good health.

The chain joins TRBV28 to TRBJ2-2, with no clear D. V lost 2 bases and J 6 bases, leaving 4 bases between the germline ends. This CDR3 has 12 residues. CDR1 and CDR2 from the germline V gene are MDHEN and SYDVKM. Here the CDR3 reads CASSLVAGELFF. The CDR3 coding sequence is TGTGCCAGCAGTTTAGTCGCCGGGGAGCTGTTTTTT.

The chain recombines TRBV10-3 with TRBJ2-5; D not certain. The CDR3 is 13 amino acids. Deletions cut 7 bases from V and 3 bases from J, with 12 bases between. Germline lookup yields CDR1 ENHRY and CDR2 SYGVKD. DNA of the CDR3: TGTGCCATCATCTTGAAGGAGAAAGAGACCCAGTACTTC. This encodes CAIILKEKETQYF.

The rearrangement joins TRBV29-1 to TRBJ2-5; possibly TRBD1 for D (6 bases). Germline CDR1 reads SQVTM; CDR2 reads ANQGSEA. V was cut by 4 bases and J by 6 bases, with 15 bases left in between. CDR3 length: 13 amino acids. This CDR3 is CSVVAGTTQTQYF. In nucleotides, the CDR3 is TGCAGCGTTGTCGCCGGGACAACCCAGACCCAGTACTTC.

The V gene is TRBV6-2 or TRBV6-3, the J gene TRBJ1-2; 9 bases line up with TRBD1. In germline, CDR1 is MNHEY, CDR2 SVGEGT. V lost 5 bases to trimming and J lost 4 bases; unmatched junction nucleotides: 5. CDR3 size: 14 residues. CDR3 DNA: TGTGCCAGCAGTGGACAGGGGCCCTTCTATGGCTACACCTTC. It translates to CASSGQGPFYGYTF.

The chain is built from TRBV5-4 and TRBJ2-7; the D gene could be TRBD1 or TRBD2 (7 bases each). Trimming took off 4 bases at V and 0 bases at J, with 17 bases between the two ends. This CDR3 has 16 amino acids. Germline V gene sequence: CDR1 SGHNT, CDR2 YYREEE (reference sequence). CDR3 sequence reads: CASSQGGARSSYEQYF. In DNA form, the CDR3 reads TGTGCCAGCAGCCAGGGGGGGGCAAGGAGCTCCTACGAGCAGTACTTC.

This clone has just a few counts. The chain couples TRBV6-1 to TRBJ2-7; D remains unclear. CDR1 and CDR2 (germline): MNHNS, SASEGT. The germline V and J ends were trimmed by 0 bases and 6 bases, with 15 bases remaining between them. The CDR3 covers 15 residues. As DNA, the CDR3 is TGTGCCAGCAGTGAAGCAATTTCAGGCGCCCTCGAGCAGTACGTC. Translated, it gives CASSEAISGALEQYV.

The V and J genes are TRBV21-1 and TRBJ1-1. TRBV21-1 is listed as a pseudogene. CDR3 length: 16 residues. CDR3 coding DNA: TGTGCCAGCAGCAAAGCGGCGAGGGGGAGGGACACTGAAGCTTTCTTT. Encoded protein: CASSKAARGRDTEAFF.

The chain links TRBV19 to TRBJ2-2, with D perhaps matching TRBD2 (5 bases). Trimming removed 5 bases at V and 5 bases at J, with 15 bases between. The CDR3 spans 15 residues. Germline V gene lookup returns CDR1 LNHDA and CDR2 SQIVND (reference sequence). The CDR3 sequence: CASSLLVSGTGELFF. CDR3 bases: TGTGCCAGTAGTCTACTAGTGTCGGGGACCGGGGAGCTGTTTTTT.

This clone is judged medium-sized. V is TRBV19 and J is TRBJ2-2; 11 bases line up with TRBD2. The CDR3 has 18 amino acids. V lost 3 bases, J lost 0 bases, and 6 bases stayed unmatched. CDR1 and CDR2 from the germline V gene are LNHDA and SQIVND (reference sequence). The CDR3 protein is CASSIRLAGGTNTGELFF. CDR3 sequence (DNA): TGTGCCAGTAGTATCCGGCTAGCGGGAGGAACGAACACCGGGGAGCTGTTTTTT.

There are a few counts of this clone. Written as DNA, the CDR3 is TGTGCCAGCAGTGGGGATGTAACTGAAGCTTTCTTT. Protein product: CASSGDVTEAFF. The V and J genes are TRBV28 and TRBJ1-1; D is ambiguous. Germline values: CDR1 MDHEN, CDR2 SYDVKM. The CDR3 sequence is 12 residues long. V lost 5 bases, J lost 5 bases, and 9 bases lay in between.

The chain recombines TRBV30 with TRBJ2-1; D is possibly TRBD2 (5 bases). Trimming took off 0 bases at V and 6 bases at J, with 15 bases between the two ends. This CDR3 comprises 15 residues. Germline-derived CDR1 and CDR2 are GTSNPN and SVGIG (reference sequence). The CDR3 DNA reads TGTGCCTGGAGTGTAGGCGGCGGCGGACTCAATGAGCAGTTCTTC. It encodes CAWSVGGGGLNEQFF.

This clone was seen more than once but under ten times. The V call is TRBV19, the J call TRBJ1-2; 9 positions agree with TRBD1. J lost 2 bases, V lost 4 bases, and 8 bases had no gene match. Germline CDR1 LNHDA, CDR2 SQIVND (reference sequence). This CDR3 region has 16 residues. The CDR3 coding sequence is TGTGCCAGTAGTAGCCCGGGACAGGGTCCGAACTATGGCTACACCTTC. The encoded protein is CASSSPGQGPNYGYTF.

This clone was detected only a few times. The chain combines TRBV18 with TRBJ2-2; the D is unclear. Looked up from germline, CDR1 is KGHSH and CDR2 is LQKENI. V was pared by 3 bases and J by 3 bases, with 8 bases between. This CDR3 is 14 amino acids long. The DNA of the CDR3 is TGTGCCAGCTCACCCCCCCGGGACACCGGGGAGCTGTTTTTT. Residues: CASSPPRDTGELFF.